This is a list of T cell receptor beta chains from one sample in a study of shared clonotypes between healthy human individuals. Assay used: immunoSEQ multiplex PCR; TCRdb lists only in-frame clones, some missing. The repertoire holds a few hundred thousand clones, approximately 74% seen once, with 9% to 12% in the top ten. The sample taken for sequencing was memory CD4+ T cells sorted from blood. These receptors came from a man younger than 40 in good health. Both conserved end residues are part of each CDR3. A D gene is named only where the DNA matches it firmly. The size of a clone is reported for some rows only, either as once, few or many, or as a class for expanded clones.

CASSLRRQGRSYEQYF | TGCGCCAGCAGCTTGAGGAGGCAGGGACGTAGCTACGAGCAGTACTTC | TRBJ2-7 | few | TRBV5-1 | -
CASKINGVQETQYF | TGCGCCAGCAAGATTAACGGGGTACAAGAGACCCAGTACTTC | TRBJ2-5 | - | TRBV5-1 | -
CASSPSGGSYGYTF | TGTGCCAGCTCACCTTCAGGGGGTTCCTATGGCTACACCTTC | TRBJ1-2 | - | TRBV18 | TRBD1
CASSQDGGGGEQFF | TGCGCCAGCAGCCAAGATGGGGGCGGGGGTGAGCAGTTCTTC | TRBJ2-1 | few | TRBV4-3 | -
CASSPRLAESTDTQYF | TGTGCCAGCAGCCCCCGACTAGCGGAAAGCACAGATACGCAGTATTTT | TRBJ2-3 | - | TRBV11-2 | TRBD2
CASRLRGNTGELFF | TGTGCCAGCAGGCTTAGGGGGAACACCGGGGAGCTGTTTTTT | TRBJ2-2 | - | TRBV2 | -
CASSHSEGNTIYF | TGTGCCAGCAGCCACAGTGAAGGAAACACCATATATTTT | TRBJ1-3 | - | TRBV6-5 | -
CASSLAQIAGGPSGELFF | TGTGCCAGCAGCTTAGCTCAAATTGCGGGAGGGCCGTCCGGGGAGCTGTTTTTT | TRBJ2-2 | - | TRBV7-9 | TRBD2
CASSIAKTHTEAFF | TGTGCCAGCAGTATCGCGAAAACCCACACTGAAGCTTTCTTT | TRBJ1-1 | - | TRBV2 | -
CASSLGRGIDQPQHF | TGTGCCAGCAGTTTAGGGCGCGGCATAGATCAGCCCCAGCATTTT | TRBJ1-5 | - | TRBV27 | -
CASSIWGYEQYF | TGTGCCAGTAGTATATGGGGCTACGAGCAGTACTTC | TRBJ2-7 | few | TRBV19 | -
CASSPQRLAGGDEQFF | TGTGCCAGCTCACCACAGAGGCTAGCGGGGGGGGATGAGCAGTTCTTC | TRBJ2-1 | - | TRBV18 | TRBD2
CASSTPGDRVMNTEAFF | TGTGCCAGTAGTACCCCGGGGGACAGAGTCATGAACACTGAAGCTTTCTTT | TRBJ1-1 | - | TRBV19 | TRBD1
CASSQVRGNNEAFF | TGCGCCAGCAGCCAAGTTAGGGGGAATAATGAAGCTTTCTTT | TRBJ1-1 | - | TRBV4-3 | -
CASSLGVSNQPQHF | TGTGCCAGCAGTTTAGGGGTCAGCAATCAGCCCCAGCATTTT | TRBJ1-5 | - | TRBV28 | -
CASSLDRGTTGELFF | TGCGCCAGCAGCTTGGACAGGGGGACCACCGGGGAGCTGTTTTTT | TRBJ2-2 | once | TRBV5-1 | TRBD1
CASSPIQGVGTEAFF | TGTGCCAGCAGTCCGATACAGGGGGTAGGCACTGAAGCTTTCTTT | TRBJ1-1 | - | TRBV6-1 | TRBD1
CASSPANYGYTF | TGTGCCAGCAGTCCCGCTAACTATGGCTACACCTTC | TRBJ1-2 | - | TRBV28 | -
CASSYDVGNTIYF | TGTGCCAGCAGTTACGACGTAGGGAACACCATATATTTT | TRBJ1-3 | - | TRBV6-6 | -
CASRVRETGANVLTF | TGTGCCAGCAGGGTGAGGGAGACTGGGGCCAACGTCCTGACTTTC | TRBJ2-6 | - | TRBV28 | -